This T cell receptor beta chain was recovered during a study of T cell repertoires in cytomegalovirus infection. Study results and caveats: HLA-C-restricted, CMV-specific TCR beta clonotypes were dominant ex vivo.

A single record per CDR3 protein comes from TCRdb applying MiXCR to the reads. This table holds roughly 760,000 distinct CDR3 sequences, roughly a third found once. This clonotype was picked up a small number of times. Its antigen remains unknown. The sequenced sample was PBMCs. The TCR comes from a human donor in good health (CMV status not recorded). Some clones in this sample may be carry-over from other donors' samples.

The CDR3 region has the DNA TGTGCCAGCAGGTGGGACAGGGGCCAAGAGACCCAGTACTTC. Translated: CASRWDRGQETQYF. The J gene is TRBJ2-5, the V gene TRBV2; the match to TRBD1 covers 10 bases. In germline, CDR1 is SNHLY, CDR2 FYNNEI. The CDR3 extends over 14 amino acids. The V and J ends lost 6 bases and 1 base, in that order; junction bases with no gene match: 2.